This T cell receptor beta chain comes out of a study of blood T cell repertoires in COVID-19 (dated by TCRdb to between 2020 and 2021). About the investigation overall: Samples covering the acute and convalescent phases of COVID-19 were provided by collaborators in the United States, Italy and Spain. Samples came from the ongoing ImmuneRACE study (first 160 participants) plus 1,254 subjects from 6 global collaborators. HLA class I and class II types, where available, came from metadata supplied by the sample provider rather than from assay-based typing. Subjects who had been exposed to COVID-19, were actively infected with it, or had recovered from it provided the deeply sampled blood TCRbeta repertoires that made up the dataset. The sample metadata nearly always contained a de-identified subject ID, COVID-19 status, age in years and sex. The repertoires were released in a freely available public database intended as a resource for research on the immune response to SARS-CoV-2. The prospective study material was composed of cDNA or gDNA derived from T cells, B-cell-depleted T cells, or PBMCs.

Based on the germline V gene, the CDR1 and CDR2 sequences are SGHRS and YFSETQ. V is clipped by 1 base and J by 3 bases, and the sequence between their germline boundaries is 7 bases long. The CDR3 spans 13 residues, from the cysteine through the phenylalanine. This entry keeps only the CDR3 DNA: 39 bases, framed from base 1. Results and caveats for the whole study, not just this receptor: Clinical and demographic metadata were provided uncurated, with the amount varying by source and participant.

Whole blood was collected in K2EDTA tubes by collaborating institutions according to the institutions' own protocols. For TCRbeta analysis, collaborator samples were shipped as frozen whole blood, as isolated PBMCs, or as DNA extracted from either sample type. The immunoSEQ Assay, a bias-controlled multiplex PCR, was used to amplify TCRbeta CDR3 regions from genomic DNA. The authors' pipeline ran thus. Nucleated cell counts per sample were estimated from amplification of reference gene primers within the assay. To quantify the absolute abundance of each unique TCRbeta CDR3 rearrangement, sequence reads were collapsed and filtered. For each sample, productive Simpson clonality was calculated as the square root of Simpson's diversity index over productive rearrangements. In its TCRdb copy, this immuneACCESS table keeps in-frame sequences only and misses some clones. Where compared with another copy, unresolved V genes explain less than half of these, and the others have no known cause. V, J and clone size are those of that table, while D and trimming were read from the DNA. The sample table contains about 130,000 clones; only one count was recorded for roughly four fifths of them. The top ten constitute about 16% of the sample.

As for this clone: The antigen it recognizes is unknown. Qualities for individual bases were not recorded, and no much larger clone is one base off.

This clonotype was sampled from a woman aged 50 to 60 with acute or convalescent COVID-19. The rearranged chain carries TRBV5-1 and TRBJ1-1, with the D gene call left open. Sequencing was performed on peripheral blood. The CDR3 region: CASSLSQDTEAFF. The DNA is TGCGCCAGCAGCTTGAGCCAGGACACTGAAGCTTTCTTT.